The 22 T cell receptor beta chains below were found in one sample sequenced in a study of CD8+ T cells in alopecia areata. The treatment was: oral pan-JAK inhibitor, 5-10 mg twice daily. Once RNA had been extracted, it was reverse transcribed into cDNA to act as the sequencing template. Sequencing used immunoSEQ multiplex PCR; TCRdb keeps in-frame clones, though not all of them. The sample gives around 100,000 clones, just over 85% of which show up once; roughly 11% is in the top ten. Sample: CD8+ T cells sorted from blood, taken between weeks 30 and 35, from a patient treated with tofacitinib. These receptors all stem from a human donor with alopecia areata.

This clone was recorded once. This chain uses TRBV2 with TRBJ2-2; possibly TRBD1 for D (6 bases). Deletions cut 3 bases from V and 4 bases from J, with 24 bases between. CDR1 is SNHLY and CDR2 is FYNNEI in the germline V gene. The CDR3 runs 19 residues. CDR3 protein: CASSEPTRRTAVFTGELFF. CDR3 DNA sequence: TGTGCCAGCAGTGAGCCCACCAGACGGACAGCTGTTTTCACCGGGGAGCTGTTTTTT.

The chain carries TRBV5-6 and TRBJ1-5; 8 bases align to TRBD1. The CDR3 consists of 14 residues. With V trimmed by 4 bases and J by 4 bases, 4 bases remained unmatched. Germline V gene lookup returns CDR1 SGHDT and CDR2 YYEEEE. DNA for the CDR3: TGTGCCAGCAGCGCGGGACAGGTGAATCAGCCCCAGCATTTT. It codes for CASSAGQVNQPQHF.

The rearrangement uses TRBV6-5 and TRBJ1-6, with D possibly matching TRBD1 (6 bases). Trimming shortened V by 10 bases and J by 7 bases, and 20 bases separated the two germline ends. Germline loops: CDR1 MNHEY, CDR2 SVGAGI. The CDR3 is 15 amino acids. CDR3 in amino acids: CATHTDQGRNSPLHF. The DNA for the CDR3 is TGTGCCACTCACACAGATCAGGGGAGGAATTCACCCCTCCACTTT.

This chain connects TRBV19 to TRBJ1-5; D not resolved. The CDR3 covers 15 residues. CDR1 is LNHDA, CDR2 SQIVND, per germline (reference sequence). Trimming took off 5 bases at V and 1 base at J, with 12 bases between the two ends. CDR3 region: CASSWSRASNQPQHF. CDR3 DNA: TGTGCCAGTAGTTGGTCGAGGGCGAGCAATCAGCCCCAGCATTTT.

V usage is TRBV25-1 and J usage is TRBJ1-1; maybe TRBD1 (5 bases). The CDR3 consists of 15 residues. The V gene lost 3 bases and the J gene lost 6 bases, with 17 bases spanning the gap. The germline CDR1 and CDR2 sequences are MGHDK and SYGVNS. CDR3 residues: CASSDLTTGGSEAFF. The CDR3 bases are TGTGCCAGCAGTGACCTCACTACAGGCGGATCTGAAGCTTTCTTT.

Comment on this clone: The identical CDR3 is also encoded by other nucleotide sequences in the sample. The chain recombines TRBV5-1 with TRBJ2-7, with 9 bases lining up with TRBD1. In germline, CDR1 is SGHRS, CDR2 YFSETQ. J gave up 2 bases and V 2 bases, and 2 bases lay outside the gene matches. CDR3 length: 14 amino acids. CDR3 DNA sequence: TGCGCCAGCAGCTTAGGGACAGGGCCCTACGAGCAGTACTTC. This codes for CASSLGTGPYEQYF.

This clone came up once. The CDR3 DNA reads as TGCGCCAGCAGCGCCGGGACTAGCGGGGCTAACGAGCAGTTCTTC. It specifies CASSAGTSGANEQFF. The chain joins TRBV4-1 to TRBJ2-1; 13 nucleotides align to TRBD2. The CDR3 totals 15 residues. The V and J ends lost 5 bases and 10 bases, in that order; junction bases with no gene match: 8. Germline V gene data show CDR1 as MGHRA and CDR2 as YSYEKL.

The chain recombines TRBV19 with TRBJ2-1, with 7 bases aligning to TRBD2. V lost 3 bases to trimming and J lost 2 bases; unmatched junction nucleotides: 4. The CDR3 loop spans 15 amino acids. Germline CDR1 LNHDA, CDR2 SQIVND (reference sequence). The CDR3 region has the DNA TGTGCCAGTAGTATTGGCGGGAGTACCTACAATGAGCAGTTCTTC. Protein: CASSIGGSTYNEQFF.

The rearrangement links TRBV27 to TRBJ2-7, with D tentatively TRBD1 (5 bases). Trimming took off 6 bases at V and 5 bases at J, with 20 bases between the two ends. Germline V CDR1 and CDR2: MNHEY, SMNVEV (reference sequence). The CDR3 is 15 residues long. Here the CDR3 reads CASSPGVGRGNEQYF. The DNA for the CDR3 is TGTGCCAGCAGCCCTGGGGTGGGGCGAGGAAACGAGCAGTACTTC.

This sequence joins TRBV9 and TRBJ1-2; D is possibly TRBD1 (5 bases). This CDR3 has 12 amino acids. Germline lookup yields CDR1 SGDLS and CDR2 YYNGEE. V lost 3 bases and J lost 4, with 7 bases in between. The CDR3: CASSAGVYGYTF. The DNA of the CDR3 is TGTGCCAGCAGCGCGGGGGTCTATGGCTACACCTTC. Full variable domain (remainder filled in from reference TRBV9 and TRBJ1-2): DSGVTQTPKHLITATGQRVTLRCSPRSGDLSVYWYQQSLDQGLQFLIQYYNGEERAKGNILERFSAQQFPDLHSELNLSSLELGDSALYFCASSAGVYGYTFGSGTRLTVV.

CDR3 coding DNA: TGTGCCACCAGCGCAGACACCATATATTTT. Amino acid sequence: CATSADTIYF. This chain uses TRBV15 with TRBJ1-3; no reliable D call. The V gene lost 5 bases and the J gene lost 8 bases, with 4 bases spanning the gap. The CDR3 totals 10 residues. Per germline, CDR1 LNHNV and CDR2 YYDKDF (reference sequence).

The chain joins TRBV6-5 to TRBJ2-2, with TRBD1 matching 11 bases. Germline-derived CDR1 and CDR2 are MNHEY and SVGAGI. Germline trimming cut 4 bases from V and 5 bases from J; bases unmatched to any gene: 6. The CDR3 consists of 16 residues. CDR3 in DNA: TGTGCCAGCAGTTCGCCGGGACAGGGGGTAACCGGGGAGCTGTTTTTT. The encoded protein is CASSSPGQGVTGELFF.

Here the CDR3 reads CASSEAGGIDEQFF. The CDR3 region has the DNA TGTGCCAGCAGCGAAGCGGGAGGGATCGATGAGCAGTTCTTC. This rearrangement joins TRBV7-6 to TRBJ2-1, with 10 positions matching TRBD2. From germline, CDR1 is SGHVS and CDR2 FNYEAQ. V lost 5 bases, J lost 8 bases, and 6 bases stayed unmatched. CDR3 length: 14 amino acids. The complete variable domain, with remaining parts taken from reference TRBV7-6 and TRBJ2-1, reads GAGVSQSPRYKVTKRGQDVALRCDPISGHVSLYWYRQALGQGPEFLTYFNYEAQQDKSGLPNDRFSAERPEGSISTLTIQRTEQRDSAMYRCASSEAGGIDEQFFGPGTRLTVL.

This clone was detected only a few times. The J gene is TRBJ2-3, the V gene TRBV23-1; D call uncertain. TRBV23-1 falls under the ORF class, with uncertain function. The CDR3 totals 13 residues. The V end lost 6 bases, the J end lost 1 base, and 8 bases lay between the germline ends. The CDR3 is CASSQERTDTQYF. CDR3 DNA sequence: TGCGCCAGCAGCCAGGAGCGCACAGATACGCAGTATTTT.

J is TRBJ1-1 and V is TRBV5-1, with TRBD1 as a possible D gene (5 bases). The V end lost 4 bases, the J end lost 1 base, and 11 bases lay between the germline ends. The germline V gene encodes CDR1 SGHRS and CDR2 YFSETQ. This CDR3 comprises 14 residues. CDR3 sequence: CASSPDSGNTEAFF. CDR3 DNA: TGCGCCAGCAGCCCAGACAGCGGGAACACTGAAGCTTTCTTT.

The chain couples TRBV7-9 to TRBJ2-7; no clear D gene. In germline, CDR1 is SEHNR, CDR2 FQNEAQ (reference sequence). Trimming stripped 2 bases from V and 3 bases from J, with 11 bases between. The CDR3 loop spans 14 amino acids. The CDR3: CASSLSTGYYEQYF. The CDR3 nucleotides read TGTGCCAGCAGCTTATCAACCGGTTACTACGAGCAGTACTTC.

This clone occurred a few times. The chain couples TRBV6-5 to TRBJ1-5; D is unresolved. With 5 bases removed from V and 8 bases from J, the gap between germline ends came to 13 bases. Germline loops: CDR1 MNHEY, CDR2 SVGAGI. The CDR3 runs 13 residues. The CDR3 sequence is CASSEAPPEPQHF. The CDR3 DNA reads TGTGCCAGCAGTGAAGCACCTCCGGAGCCCCAGCATTTT.

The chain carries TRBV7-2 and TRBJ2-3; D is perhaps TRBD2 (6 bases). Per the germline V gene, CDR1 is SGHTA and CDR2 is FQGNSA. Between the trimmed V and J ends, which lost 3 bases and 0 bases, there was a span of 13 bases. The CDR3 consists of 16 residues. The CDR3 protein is CASSFPAGSSTDTQYF. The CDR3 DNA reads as TGTGCCAGCAGCTTCCCGGCGGGATCTAGCACAGATACGCAGTATTTT.

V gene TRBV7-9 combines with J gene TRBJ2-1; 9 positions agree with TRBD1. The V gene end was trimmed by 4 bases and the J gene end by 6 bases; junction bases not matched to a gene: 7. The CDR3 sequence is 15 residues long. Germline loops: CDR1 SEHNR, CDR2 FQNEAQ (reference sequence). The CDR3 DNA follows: TGTGCCAGCAGCTCGGGACAGGGTGGGGCCAATGAGCAGTTCTTC. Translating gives CASSSGQGGANEQFF.

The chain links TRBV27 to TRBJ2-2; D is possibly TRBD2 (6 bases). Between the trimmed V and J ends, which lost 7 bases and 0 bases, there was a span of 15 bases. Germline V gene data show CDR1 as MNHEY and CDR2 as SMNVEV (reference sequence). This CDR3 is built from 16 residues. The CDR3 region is CASTHSGTSNTGELFF. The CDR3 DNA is TGTGCCAGCACCCACTCGGGGACTTCGAACACCGGGGAGCTGTTTTTT.

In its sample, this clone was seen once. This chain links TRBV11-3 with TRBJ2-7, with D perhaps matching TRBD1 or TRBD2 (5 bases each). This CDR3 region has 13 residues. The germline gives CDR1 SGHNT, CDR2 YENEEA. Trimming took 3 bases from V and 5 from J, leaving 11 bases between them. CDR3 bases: TGTGCCAGCAGCTTGGCCGGGACGCACGAGCAGTACTTC. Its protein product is CASSLAGTHEQYF.

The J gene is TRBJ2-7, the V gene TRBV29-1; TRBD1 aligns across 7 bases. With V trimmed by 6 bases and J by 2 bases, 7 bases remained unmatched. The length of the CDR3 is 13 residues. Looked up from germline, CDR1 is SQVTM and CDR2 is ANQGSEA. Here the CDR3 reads CSVPGQVAYEQYF. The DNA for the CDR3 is TGCAGCGTCCCCGGACAGGTTGCCTACGAGCAGTACTTC.